These T cell receptor beta chains were read from a single sample in a study of cytomegalovirus exposure and HLA in healthy donors. The table came from immunoSEQ multiplex PCR; TCRdb's copy has only in-frame clones and leaves some out. This table has 350,000 or so clones, roughly 88% appearing once. Sequenced material: PBMCs. The receptors stem from a woman under 30 in good health and CMV-seronegative. Both conserved end residues are part of each CDR3. A D gene is named only where the DNA matches it firmly. The listing skips clone size in some rows; elsewhere it reads once, few, many or a size class.

size: NA
D: TRBD2
V: TRBV2
length: 14
J: TRBJ2-5
CDR3: CASSDLGTSNTQYF
DNA: TGTGCCAGCAGTGACCTGGGGACTAGCAATACCCAGTACTTC

size: once
D: NA
V: TRBV5-5
length: 17
J: TRBJ2-3
CDR3: CASSSLDWDSQLAAQYF
DNA: TGTGCCAGCAGCTCCCTCGACTGGGACTCCCAATTGGCCGCGCAGTATTTT

size: NA
D: NA
V: TRBV4-2
length: 16
J: TRBJ2-7
CDR3: CASSQDWSASSYEQYF
DNA: TGTGCCAGCAGCCAAGACTGGAGCGCATCGTCCTACGAGCAGTACTTC

size: NA
D: TRBD2
V: TRBV19
length: 13
J: TRBJ2-6
CDR3: CASSIEGGNVLTF
DNA: TGTGCCAGTAGTATAGAGGGAGGGAACGTCCTGACTTTC

size: NA
D: TRBD1
V: TRBV5-4
length: 16
J: TRBJ1-1
CDR3: CASRPWTGSTNTEAFF
DNA: TGTGCCAGCAGACCCTGGACAGGATCGACTAACACTGAAGCTTTCTTT

size: NA
D: TRBD1
V: TRBV14
length: 15
J: TRBJ2-5
CDR3: CASSREDRAKETQYF
DNA: TGTGCCAGCAGCCGAGAGGACAGGGCCAAAGAGACCCAGTACTTC

size: NA
D: TRBD1
V: TRBV27
length: 17
J: TRBJ1-2
CDR3: CASSPGTGGLPNYGYTF
DNA: TGTGCCAGCAGTCCGGGGACAGGGGGCCTGCCGAACTATGGCTACACCTTC

size: NA
D: NA
V: TRBV6-5
length: 15
J: TRBJ2-4
CDR3: CASSYRLGVLDIQYF
DNA: TGTGCCAGCAGTTACCGGCTGGGAGTTTTGGACATTCAGTACTTC

size: NA
D: TRBD1
V: TRBV2
length: 14
J: TRBJ1-2
CDR3: CASKGTEWAYSYTF
DNA: TGTGCCAGCAAAGGGACAGAATGGGCCTATAGCTACACCTTC

size: once
D: NA
V: TRBV7-3
length: 15
J: TRBJ2-4
CDR3: CASSFGGTGFNIQYF
DNA: TGTGCCAGCAGTTTCGGCGGGACTGGATTTAACATTCAGTACTTC

size: NA
D: TRBD1
V: TRBV9
length: 15
J: TRBJ2-7
CDR3: CASSVGDRTPYEQYF
DNA: TGTGCCAGCAGCGTAGGGGACAGGACCCCGTACGAGCAGTACTTC

size: NA
D: NA
V: TRBV6-5
length: 14
J: TRBJ2-7
CDR3: CASSYRGPRYEQYF
DNA: TGTGCCAGCAGTTACCGGGGTCCTCGCTACGAGCAGTACTTC

size: NA
D: NA
V: TRBV18
length: 15
J: TRBJ2-3
CDR3: CASSPWAGGTDTQYF
DNA: TGTGCCAGCTCACCGTGGGCAGGGGGCACAGATACGCAGTATTTT

size: NA
D: TRBD1
V: TRBV9
length: 15
J: TRBJ2-7
CDR3: CASSVGRTGVYEQYF
DNA: TGTGCCAGCAGCGTAGGGCGAACAGGGGTCTACGAGCAGTACTTC

size: NA
D: NA
V: TRBV6-5
length: 15
J: TRBJ1-5
CDR3: CASSYGGDSNQPQHF
DNA: TGTGCCAGCAGTTACGGGGGGGATAGCAATCAGCCCCAGCATTTT

size: NA
D: TRBD1
V: TRBV28
length: 16
J: TRBJ2-3
CDR3: CASSRRGQGASDTQYF
DNA: TGTGCCAGCAGTCGGAGGGGACAGGGGGCATCAGATACGCAGTATTTT

size: once
D: NA
V: TRBV6-5
length: 13
J: TRBJ1-1
CDR3: CASSYGWGSEAFF
DNA: TGTGCCAGCAGTTACGGTTGGGGCTCTGAAGCTTTCTTT

size: NA
D: NA
V: TRBV2
length: 14
J: TRBJ1-2
CDR3: CASRSAGERYGYTF
DNA: TGTGCCAGCAGATCCGCAGGGGAGCGCTATGGCTACACCTTC

size: NA
D: TRBD1
V: TRBV11-2
length: 15
J: TRBJ1-5
CDR3: CASSLGGDRGQPQHF
DNA: TGTGCCAGCAGCTTAGGCGGGGACAGGGGACAGCCCCAGCATTTT

size: NA
D: TRBD1
V: TRBV6-5
length: 15
J: TRBJ2-1
CDR3: CASSNGGGQFDEQFF
DNA: TGTGCCAGCAGTAACGGTGGGGGACAGTTCGATGAGCAGTTCTTC

size: NA
D: NA
V: TRBV30
length: 15
J: TRBJ1-1
CDR3: CAWRPVSGSGTEAFF
DNA: TGTGCCTGGAGACCGGTCTCAGGTTCAGGGACTGAAGCTTTCTTT

size: NA
D: TRBD2
V: TRBV4-3
length: 15
J: TRBJ2-1
CDR3: CASSQDRLAGDEQFF
DNA: TGCGCCAGCAGCCAAGATCGACTAGCGGGAGATGAGCAGTTCTTC

size: NA
D: NA
V: TRBV18
length: 16
J: TRBJ1-3
CDR3: CASSPRVTALGNTIYF
DNA: TGTGCCAGCTCACCACGGGTGACAGCTCTTGGAAACACCATATATTTT

size: NA
D: NA
V: TRBV10-3
length: 11
J: TRBJ2-3
CDR3: CATTGTDTQYF
DNA: TGTGCCACCACCGGGACAGATACGCAGTATTTT

size: NA
D: TRBD2
V: TRBV27
length: 12
J: TRBJ2-7
CDR3: CASSQRGHEQYF
DNA: TGTGCCAGCAGTCAGCGGGGTCACGAGCAGTACTTC

size: once
D: NA
V: TRBV14
length: 17
J: TRBJ2-7
CDR3: CASSQGTPRALPYEQYF
DNA: TGTGCCAGCAGCCAAGGGACACCCAGAGCCCTACCCTACGAGCAGTACTTC

size: NA
D: TRBD1
V: TRBV27
length: 19
J: TRBJ1-1
CDR3: CASSALVGDRGWVDTEAFF
DNA: TGTGCCAGCAGTGCCCTCGTGGGGGACAGGGGATGGGTAGACACTGAAGCTTTCTTT

size: NA
D: NA
V: TRBV19
length: 15
J: TRBJ2-3
CDR3: CASSMEGATTDTQYF
DNA: TGTGCCAGTAGTATGGAGGGGGCGACGACAGATACGCAGTATTTT

size: NA
D: TRBD2
V: TRBV13
length: 14
J: TRBJ2-5
CDR3: CASSSGLYQETQYF
DNA: TGTGCCAGCAGCTCGGGACTATACCAAGAGACCCAGTACTTC

size: NA
D: NA
V: TRBV27
length: 12
J: TRBJ1-1
CDR3: CASSKTGTEAFF
DNA: TGTGCCAGCAGTAAGACGGGGACTGAAGCTTTCTTT

size: NA
D: TRBD1
V: TRBV7-8
length: 16
J: TRBJ2-1
CDR3: CASSPSRDRPENEQFF
DNA: TGTGCCAGCAGCCCATCCCGGGACAGGCCTGAGAATGAGCAGTTCTTC

size: once
D: NA
V: TRBV6-5
length: 14
J: TRBJ2-1
CDR3: CASTRSLSYNEQFF
DNA: TGTGCCAGCACACGCTCACTATCCTACAATGAGCAGTTCTTC

size: NA
D: NA
V: TRBV5-1
length: 15
J: TRBJ2-7
CDR3: CASSPLGEHTYEQYF
DNA: TGCGCCAGCAGCCCCCTTGGAGAACACACCTACGAGCAGTACTTC

size: once
D: TRBD1
V: TRBV13
length: 17
J: TRBJ1-2
CDR3: CASSPNPRRGPLYGYTF
DNA: TGTGCCAGCAGCCCAAATCCCCGCAGGGGGCCCCTCTATGGCTACACCTTC

size: NA
D: TRBD2
V: TRBV12-5
length: 17
J: TRBJ2-5
CDR3: CASGSSSTSGRRETQYF
DNA: TGTGCTAGTGGTTCCTCCTCAACTAGCGGGAGAAGGGAGACCCAGTACTTC

size: NA
D: NA
V: TRBV18
length: 17
J: TRBJ1-5
CDR3: CASSPPGGVGSNQPQHF
DNA: TGTGCCAGCTCACCACCTGGGGGGGTGGGGAGCAATCAGCCCCAGCATTTT

size: NA
D: TRBD2
V: TRBV5-1
length: 15
J: TRBJ2-1
CDR3: CASSLRLAGYNEQFF
DNA: TGCGCCAGCAGCTTGCGGCTAGCGGGCTACAATGAGCAGTTCTTC